A single sample is the source of the 25 T cell receptor beta chains below, sequenced in a study of PD-1 blockade in classical Hodgkin lymphoma. With no exception, relapse followed autologous stem cell transplantation in all patients, and brentuximab vedotin exposure varied. Magnetic negative selection was used to purify CD8+ T cells from thawed PBMCs. Measured with immunoSEQ multiplex PCR; TCRdb has only the in-frame clones, and not every one. The repertoire holds about 30,000 clones, around 90% seen once, with approximately 6.3% in the top ten. Sequences were derived from CD8+ T cells from blood, sampled at baseline. The receptor set was obtained from a human donor with classical Hodgkin lymphoma.

The chain joins TRBV7-3 to TRBJ2-1; D tentatively reads TRBD1 or TRBD2 (5 bases each). In germline, CDR1 is SGHTA, CDR2 FQGTGA. The CDR3 runs 17 residues. The germline V and J ends were trimmed by 2 bases and 4 bases, with 18 bases remaining between them. The CDR3 loop reads CASSLLPGPGGYNEQFF. CDR3 bases: TGTGCCAGCAGCTTATTGCCGGGGCCGGGCGGGTACAATGAGCAGTTCTTC.

V usage is TRBV7-9 and J usage is TRBJ2-5, with unresolved D. Germline V gene data show CDR1 as SEHNR and CDR2 as FQNEAQ (reference sequence). The length of the CDR3 is 14 residues. The V gene lost 2 bases and the J gene lost 4 bases, with 11 bases spanning the gap. The CDR3 DNA reads as TGTGCCAGCAGCTTATCCGTAATAGGAGAGACCCAGTACTTC. Its protein product is CASSLSVIGETQYF. The variable domain in full, with the rest retrieved from reference TRBV7-9 and TRBJ2-5, is DTGVSQNPRHKITKRGQNVTFRCDPISEHNRLYWYRQTLGQGPEFLTYFQNEAQLEKSRLLSDRFSAERPKGSFSTLEIQRTEQGDSAMYLCASSLSVIGETQYFGPGTRLLVL.

As to this clone: Other DNA sequences of this sample code for an identical CDR3. The V call is TRBV7-2, the J call TRBJ2-7; the D is unclear. This CDR3 contains 12 residues. Germline V gene sequence: CDR1 SGHTA, CDR2 FQGNSA. V was cut by 1 base and J by 3 bases, with 4 bases left in between. As DNA, the CDR3 is TGTGCCAGCAGCTTAGACTTCTACGAGCAGTACTTC. Translation gives CASSLDFYEQYF.

The gene calls are TRBV2 and TRBJ1-4; D call uncertain. Germline loops: CDR1 SNHLY, CDR2 FYNNEI. Trimming shortened V by 4 bases and J by 0 bases, and 6 bases separated the two germline ends. This CDR3 spans 14 amino acids. CDR3 in DNA: TGTGCCAGCAGTGGAGCGGCAACTAATGAAAAACTGTTTTTT. This gives the protein CASSGAATNEKLFF.

V is TRBV27 and J is TRBJ2-7; TRBD2 aligns across 8 bases. Per the germline V gene, CDR1 is MNHEY and CDR2 is SMNVEV (reference sequence). CDR3 length: 14 amino acids. Trimming at V came to 5 bases and at J to 3 bases, leaving 6 bases not matched to a gene. This CDR3 is CASSLGLEGYEQYF. The CDR3 nucleotides read TGTGCCAGCAGTCTGGGACTAGAAGGCTACGAGCAGTACTTC.

The V and J genes are TRBV9 and TRBJ2-4; D is perhaps TRBD1 (7 bases). The CDR3 extends over 14 amino acids. From germline, CDR1 is SGDLS and CDR2 YYNGEE. V was shortened by 0 bases and J by 8 bases, with 12 bases between the two germline ends. The CDR3 DNA follows: TGTGCCAGCAGCGTAGAGGGCAGGGGGGACATTCAGTACTTC. Protein product: CASSVEGRGDIQYF.

The V gene is TRBV7-9, the J gene TRBJ1-1; TRBD1 is a possible D gene (5 bases). The CDR3 contains 12 residues. Germline V gene sequence: CDR1 SEHNR, CDR2 FQNEAQ (reference sequence). V gave up 0 bases and J gave up 14 bases, with 13 bases separating them. In nucleotides, the CDR3 is TGTGCCAGCAGCTTAGCGGCAGGGAGGTGGTTCTTT. As protein: CASSLAAGRWFF.

This sequence joins TRBV28 and TRBJ2-6; possibly TRBD1 for D (5 bases). Germline CDR1 MDHEN, CDR2 SYDVKM. The CDR3 consists of 15 residues. V was cut by 4 bases and J by 0 bases, with 7 bases left in between. CDR3 sequence reads: CASSYRSSGANVLTF. The CDR3 coding sequence is TGTGCCAGCAGTTACAGGAGCTCTGGGGCCAACGTCCTGACTTTC.

The rearrangement joins TRBV27 to TRBJ1-2, with 7 bases identical to TRBD1. V trimming: 7 bases; J trimming: 4 bases; junction bases outside the gene matches: 12. The CDR3 totals 15 residues. Germline-derived CDR1 and CDR2 are MNHEY and SMNVEV (reference sequence). The CDR3 here is CASKPFTGDSYGYTF. CDR3 DNA sequence: TGTGCCAGCAAGCCCTTTACAGGGGACTCCTATGGCTACACCTTC.

V gene TRBV29-1 combines with J gene TRBJ2-1; 7 nucleotides agree with TRBD1. J lost 6 bases, V lost 7 bases, and 0 bases had no gene match. The CDR3 loop spans 10 amino acids. Per germline, CDR1 SQVTM and CDR2 ANQGSEA. Written as DNA, the CDR3 is TGCAGCGGACAGGGCAATGAGCAGTTCTTC. Residues: CSGQGNEQFF.

The genes are TRBV13 and TRBJ2-7; D may match TRBD1 or TRBD2 (5 bases each). With 5 bases removed from V and 3 bases from J, the gap between germline ends came to 11 bases. Germline CDR1 and CDR2: PRHDT and FYEKMQ (reference sequence). This CDR3 has 13 residues. The CDR3 sequence: CASSTGTSYEQYF. The CDR3 DNA reads as TGTGCCAGCAGCACCGGGACCAGCTACGAGCAGTACTTC.

The V gene is TRBV27, the J gene TRBJ2-7, with D hard to call. Trimming removed 6 bases at V and 7 bases at J, with 10 bases between. The CDR3 has 11 amino acids. CDR1 and CDR2 from the germline V gene are MNHEY and SMNVEV (reference sequence). CDR3 DNA sequence: TGTGCCAGCAGCGATGGGTGGGAGCAGTACTTC. Translating it yields CASSDGWEQYF.

The chain uses TRBV4-2 and TRBJ2-3; D remains unclear. The CDR3 length is 15 residues. Germline V CDR1 and CDR2: LGHNA, YNFKEQ. With 0 bases removed from V and 6 bases from J, the gap between germline ends came to 13 bases. Here the CDR3 reads CASSQDLNRHDTQYF. The CDR3 bases are TGTGCCAGCAGCCAAGATTTAAATAGGCACGATACGCAGTATTTT.

J is TRBJ1-4 and V is TRBV27; D possibly corresponds to TRBD1 (6 bases). V gave up 5 bases and J gave up 0 bases, with 13 bases separating them. Germline V gene sequence: CDR1 MNHEY, CDR2 SMNVEV (reference sequence). The CDR3 is made up of 16 amino acids. CDR3 bases: TGTGCCAGCAGTCCTAATACAGGGACAACTAATGAAAAACTGTTTTTT. Its protein product is CASSPNTGTTNEKLFF.

This CDR3 reads CASSQYAVGYGYTF. The CDR3 bases are TGTGCCAGCAGCCAATATGCGGTAGGCTATGGCTACACCTTC. The gene calls are TRBV28 and TRBJ1-2, with D uncertain. Trimming shortened V by 6 bases and J by 4 bases, and 15 bases separated the two germline ends. CDR1 is MDHEN and CDR2 is SYDVKM in the germline V gene. This CDR3 is 14 amino acids long.

The gene calls are TRBV11-2 and TRBJ2-1, with a weak D call TRBD2 (5 bases). Between the trimmed V and J ends, which lost 2 bases and 3 bases, there was a span of 8 bases. The CDR3 is made up of 14 amino acids. From germline, CDR1 is SGHAT and CDR2 FQNNGV. CDR3 DNA: TGTGCCAGCAGCTTAACCGGGGACTACAATGAGCAGTTCTTC. Translating gives CASSLTGDYNEQFF.

J is TRBJ2-2 and V is TRBV15; 10 bases align to TRBD1. Looked up from germline, CDR1 is LNHNV and CDR2 is YYDKDF (reference sequence). The ends lost 5 bases at V and 4 bases at J; junction bases unmatched: 7. The CDR3 contains 16 residues. The CDR3 DNA sequence: TGTGCCACCAGCGGGCGACAGGGGGCGGGCACCGGGGAGCTGTTTTTT. This gives the protein CATSGRQGAGTGELFF.

This rearrangement joins TRBV2 to TRBJ1-3; D is unclear. The CDR3 is made up of 13 amino acids. Trimming removed 8 bases from V and 3 bases from J, with 11 bases in between. Germline values: CDR1 SNHLY, CDR2 FYNNEI. Here the CDR3 DNA reads TGTGCCAGCCAACCAGAGAGTGGAAACACCATATATTTT. Translated: CASQPESGNTIYF. Complete variable domain (other parts from reference TRBV2 and TRBJ1-3): EPEVTQTPSHQVTQMGQEVILRCVPISNHLYFYWYRQILGQKVEFLVSFYNNEISEKSEIFDDQFSVERPDGSNFTLKIRSTKLEDSAMYFCASQPESGNTIYFGEGSWLTVV.

This chain links TRBV4-1 with TRBJ2-7; 11 nucleotides agree with TRBD1. In germline, CDR1 is MGHRA, CDR2 YSYEKL. J was trimmed by 4 bases and V by 4 bases; bases with no gene match: 3. The CDR3 consists of 14 residues. For the CDR3, the DNA is TGCGCCAGCAGCCGGACAGGGGGCCAGTACGAGCAGTACTTC. It codes for CASSRTGGQYEQYF.

This clone showed up just a few times. The rearrangement uses TRBV4-2 and TRBJ2-7; 7 positions agree with TRBD2. Per germline, CDR1 LGHNA and CDR2 YNFKEQ. The V gene end was trimmed by 1 base and the J gene end by 6 bases; junction bases not matched to a gene: 6. This CDR3 contains 14 residues. The CDR3 reads CASSQGGRAIEQYF. The DNA of the CDR3 is TGTGCCAGCAGCCAAGGTGGGAGGGCGATCGAGCAGTACTTC.

The J gene is TRBJ1-1, the V gene TRBV9; a possible D gene is TRBD1 (6 bases). Germline-derived CDR1 and CDR2 are SGDLS and YYNGEE. With 2 bases removed from V and 1 base from J, the gap between germline ends came to 12 bases. The CDR3 consists of 15 residues. Here the CDR3 DNA reads TGTGCCAGCAGCGTCCACAGGGTTGGGAACACTGAAGCTTTCTTT. Translation: CASSVHRVGNTEAFF.

The chain employs TRBV13 and TRBJ2-7; 7 positions agree with TRBD2. The CDR3 is made up of 14 amino acids. The V gene end was trimmed by 4 bases and the J gene end by 4 bases; junction bases not matched to a gene: 7. CDR1 and CDR2 from the germline V gene are PRHDT and FYEKMQ (reference sequence). The CDR3 bases are TGTGCCAGCAGCTCCCAGGGCGGGGGTTACGAGCAGTACTTC. Protein product: CASSSQGGGYEQYF.

The CDR3 nucleotides read TGCGCCAGCAGCCAAGTCGGTTCGGGCCCATTACGAGACACCATATATTTT. It codes for CASSQVGSGPLRDTIYF. V is TRBV4-1 and J is TRBJ1-3, with D hard to call. Trimming removed 1 base at V and 8 bases at J, with 21 bases between. The CDR3 spans 17 residues. CDR1 MGHRA and CDR2 YSYEKL come from the germline V gene.

This sequence joins TRBV25-1 and TRBJ2-7, with TRBD1 as a possible D gene (6 bases). CDR1 is MGHDK, CDR2 SYGVNS, per germline. V was trimmed by 4 bases and J by 4 bases, leaving 11 bases between them. The CDR3 loop spans 13 amino acids. This chain's CDR3 is CASSGDRLYEQYF. The CDR3 DNA is TGTGCCAGCAGTGGCGACAGGTTATACGAGCAGTACTTC.

The CDR3 here is CSVERPGYGNQPQHF. CDR3 DNA: TGCAGCGTTGAAAGGCCAGGGTATGGCAATCAGCCCCAGCATTTT. This rearrangement joins TRBV29-1 to TRBJ1-5, with TRBD1 as a possible D gene (5 bases). Trimming removed 2 bases at V and 2 bases at J, with 13 bases between. This CDR3 contains 15 residues. Germline V gene data show CDR1 as SQVTM and CDR2 as ANQGSEA.